The 3 T cell receptor beta chains below were found in one sample sequenced in a study of blood T cells in healthy people across ages. The authors ran a second PCR of about 6 to 11 cycles using a sample-barcoded 5' primer and a J-beta primer mix. In TCRdb, the 5' RACE reads were re-called with MiXCR into one record per CDR3 protein. The sample contains about 800,000 distinct CDR3 sequences, roughly 25% of which appear only once. In addition, the sample was reused for a study of T cells of mothers and their children.

Sequenced: blood. These receptors originate from a boy aged 5-17 years in good health.

Notes on this clonotype: Its ends do not fully match the called genes, so a read error is possible. The CDR3 protein is CSVEAADRGNGYAF. The CDR3 DNA is TGCAGCGTTGAAGCGGCTGACAGGGGGAATGGCTACGCCTTC. The genes are TRBV29-1 and TRBJ1-2; 9 bases match TRBD1. The CDR3 contains 14 residues. Per the germline V gene, CDR1 is SQVTM and CDR2 is ANQGSEA.

In this sample, this clonotype turned up many times. The chain recombines TRBV5-1 with TRBJ2-7; 7 positions agree with TRBD1. Germline CDR1 SGHRS, CDR2 YFSETQ. The V segment lost 0 bases and the J segment 4 bases; nucleotides outside the gene matches: 4. The CDR3 is 14 residues long. CDR3 DNA: TGCGCCAGCAGCTTGGAACAGGGGAATTACGAGCAGTACTTC. Its protein product is CASSLEQGNYEQYF.

V gene TRBV4-3 combines with J gene TRBJ2-2, with 7 bases fitting TRBD1. Germline loops: CDR1 LGHNA, CDR2 YSLEER. The junction had 14 bases not matched to a gene; V was cut back by 3 bases and J by 7 bases. The CDR3 contains 17 residues. CDR3 sequence (DNA): TGCGCCAGCAGCCAGATAGCTTTCGACAGGGTTGGCGGGGAGCTGTTTTTT. Its translation: CASSQIAFDRVGGELFF.